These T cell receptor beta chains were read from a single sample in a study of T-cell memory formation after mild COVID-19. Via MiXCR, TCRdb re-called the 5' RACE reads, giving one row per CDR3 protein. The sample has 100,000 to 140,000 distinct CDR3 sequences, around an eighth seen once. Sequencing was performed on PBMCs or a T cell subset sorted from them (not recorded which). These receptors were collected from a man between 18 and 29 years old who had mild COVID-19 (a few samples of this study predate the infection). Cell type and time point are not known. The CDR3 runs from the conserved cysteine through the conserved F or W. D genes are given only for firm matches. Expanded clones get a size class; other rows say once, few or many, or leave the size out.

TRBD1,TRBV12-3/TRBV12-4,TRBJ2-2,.,CASRGDRSIGELFF,TGTGCCAGCAGGGGGGACAGAAGCATCGGGGAGCTGTTTTTT
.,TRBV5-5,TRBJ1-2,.,CASSGDGPRYGYTF,TGTGCCAGCAGCGGGGACGGACCGCGCTATGGCTACACCTTC
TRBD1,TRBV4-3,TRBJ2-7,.,CASSPGQGPSYEQYF,TGCGCCAGCAGCCCCGGACAGGGGCCCTCCTACGAGCAGTACTTC
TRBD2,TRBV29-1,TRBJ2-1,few,CSVHEASGAHMGFF,TGCAGCGTCCACGAGGCTAGCGGGGCCCACATGGGGTTCTTC
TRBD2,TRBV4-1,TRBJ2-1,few,CASSPRTSFNEQFF,TGCGCCAGCAGCCCGCGGACTAGCTTCAATGAGCAGTTCTTC
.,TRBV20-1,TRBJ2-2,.,CSARDLRGPGELFF,TGCAGTGCTAGAGATCTGAGGGGCCCCGGGGAGCTGTTTTTT
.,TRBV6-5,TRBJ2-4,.,CASSQYPGASRDIQYF,TGTGCCAGCAGTCAGTACCCCGGCGCCTCTAGGGACATTCAGTACTTC
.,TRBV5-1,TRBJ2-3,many,CASSHSNSADTQYF,TGCGCCAGCAGCCATAGTAATTCTGCAGATACGCAGTATTTT
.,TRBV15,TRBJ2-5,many,CATSRDQGSETQYF,TGTGCCACCAGCAGAGATCAGGGAAGCGAGACCCAGTACTTC
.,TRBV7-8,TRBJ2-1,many,CASSSNLAYVIF,TGTGCCAGCAGCTCCAACCTAGCATACGTGATCTTC
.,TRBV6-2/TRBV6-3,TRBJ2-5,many,CASSYGVDQETQYF,TGTGCCAGCAGTTACGGGGTAGACCAAGAGACCCAGTACTTC
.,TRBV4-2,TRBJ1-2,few,CASSRAYREHYGYTF,TGTGCCAGCAGCCGAGCCTACAGGGAGCACTATGGCTACACCTTC